What follows describes a single T cell receptor (beta chain). This entry is derived from a study of blood T cell repertoires in COVID-19. Sequencing was performed with immunoSEQ multiplex PCR; in TCRdb, only in-frame clones are kept and a portion is missing. The data contain about 130,000 clones, 75% to 90% of them singletons. Sequencing used peripheral blood. This TCR came from a man between 65 and 85 years old with acute or convalescent COVID-19.

CDR3 bases: TGTGCCAGCAGCCTCCAACTAGCGGGGGGCACAGATACGCAGTATTTT. Its translation: CASSLQLAGGTDTQYF. The chain recombines TRBV9 with TRBJ2-3, with 11 bases aligning to TRBD2. Germline CDR1 SGDLS, CDR2 YYNGEE. V was pared by 4 bases and J by 1 base, with 5 bases of the junction left unmatched. The CDR3 has 16 residues.